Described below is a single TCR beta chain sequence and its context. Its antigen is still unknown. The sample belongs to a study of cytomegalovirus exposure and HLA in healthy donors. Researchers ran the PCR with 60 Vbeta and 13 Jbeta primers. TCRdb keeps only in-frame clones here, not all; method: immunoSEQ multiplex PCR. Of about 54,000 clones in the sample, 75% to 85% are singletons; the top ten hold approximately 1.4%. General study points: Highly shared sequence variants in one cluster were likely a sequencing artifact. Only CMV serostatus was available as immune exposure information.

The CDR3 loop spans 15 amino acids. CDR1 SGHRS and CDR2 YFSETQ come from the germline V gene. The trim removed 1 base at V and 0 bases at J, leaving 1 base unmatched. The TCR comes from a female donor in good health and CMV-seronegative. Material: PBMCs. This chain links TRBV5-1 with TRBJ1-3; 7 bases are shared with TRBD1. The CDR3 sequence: CASSLPGGSGNTIYF. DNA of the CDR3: TGCGCCAGCAGCTTGCCAGGGGGCTCTGGAAACACCATATATTTT.